The 22 T cell receptor beta chains below come from one sample, sequenced in a study of long-term antiretroviral therapy in people with HIV. Runs used v3.0 of the immunoSEQ assay and were done at survey level. Sequencing was performed with immunoSEQ multiplex PCR; in TCRdb, only in-frame clones are kept and a portion is missing. This table has about 21,000 clones, roughly 80% appearing once. The sequenced sample was unsorted PBMCs, obtained 0.2 years after starting antiretroviral therapy. The receptors come from a woman aged 25 to 39 with HIV.

The chain combines TRBV11-2 with TRBJ1-2, with D uncertain. Germline assignment: CDR1 SGHAT and CDR2 FQNNGV. The CDR3 spans 14 residues. V was pared by 5 bases and J by 4 bases, with 14 bases between. The CDR3 region is CASSPDATGYGYTF. Written as DNA, the CDR3 is TGTGCCAGCAGCCCAGATGCGACGGGCTATGGCTACACCTTC.

The chain employs TRBV19 and TRBJ1-2; D is unresolved. This CDR3 is 14 amino acids long. CDR1 and CDR2 from the germline V gene are LNHDA and SQIVND (reference sequence). With 1 base removed from V and 3 bases from J, the gap between germline ends came to 9 bases. This chain's CDR3 is CASSIGQTHYGYTF. The CDR3 region has the DNA TGTGCCAGTAGTATAGGTCAGACACACTATGGCTACACCTTC. The entire variable domain, with the rest obtained from reference TRBV19 and TRBJ1-2, is as follows: DGGITQSPKYLFRKEGQNVTLSCEQNLNHDAMYWYRQDPGQGLRLIYYSQIVNDFQKGDIAEGYSVSREKKESFPLTVTSAQKNPTAFYLCASSIGQTHYGYTFGSGTRLTVV.

The chain has TRBV27 and TRBJ2-1; TRBD2 matches 12 bases. Germline V gene sequence: CDR1 MNHEY, CDR2 SMNVEV (reference sequence). This CDR3 spans 15 amino acids. Unmatched junction bases numbered 4, after V lost 6 bases and J lost 4 bases. This CDR3 reads CASSRTSGGYNEQFF. Here the CDR3 DNA reads TGTGCCAGCAGCCGAACTAGCGGGGGGTACAATGAGCAGTTCTTC.

V and J are TRBV6-1 and TRBJ1-2; D is unresolved. Trimming cost V 1 base and J 9 bases, with 9 bases left between them. Germline CDR1 reads MNHNS; CDR2 reads SASEGT. The CDR3 totals 12 residues. The chain's CDR3 is CASSEEIGSYTF. CDR3 nucleotide sequence: TGTGCCAGCAGTGAAGAGATCGGGAGCTACACCTTC.

Only a few counts were recorded for this clone. The genes are TRBV6-6 and TRBJ1-1; D remains unclear. There are 10 residues in the CDR3. Germline V gene data show CDR1 as MNHNY and CDR2 as SVGAGI (reference sequence). V was trimmed by 10 bases and J by 3 bases, leaving 6 bases between them. CDR3 nucleotides: TGTGCCACGGCTTACACTGAAGCTTTCTTT. Amino acids: CATAYTEAFF.

The chain joins TRBV18 to TRBJ1-2, with 9 bases fitting TRBD1. With V trimmed by 2 bases and J by 7 bases, 11 bases remained unmatched. Germline values: CDR1 KGHSH, CDR2 LQKENI. The CDR3 extends over 16 amino acids. CDR3 sequence reads: CASSPGMGQGQGGYTF. The CDR3 DNA is TGTGCCAGCTCACCAGGGATGGGACAGGGACAGGGTGGCTACACCTTC.

The V call is TRBV27, the J call TRBJ1-1; maybe TRBD1 (5 bases). The germline gives CDR1 MNHEY, CDR2 SMNVEV (reference sequence). V was shortened by 2 bases and J by 2 bases, with 9 bases between the two germline ends. CDR3 length equals 14 residues. The CDR3 DNA reads TGTGCCAGCAGTTTAGGAGGGGATAACACTGAAGCTTTCTTT. Its translation: CASSLGGDNTEAFF.

The chain uses TRBV30 and TRBJ1-2, with D perhaps TRBD1 (6 bases). From germline, CDR1 is GTSNPN and CDR2 SVGIG (reference sequence). The CDR3 contains 10 residues. V gave up 8 bases and J gave up 4 bases, with 8 bases separating them. CDR3 sequence: CATDSYGYTF. In nucleotides, the CDR3 is TGTGCCACGGACAGCTATGGCTACACCTTC.

The gene calls are TRBV10-3 and TRBJ1-1; a possible D gene is TRBD1 (6 bases). The germline CDR1 and CDR2 sequences are ENHRY and SYGVKD. The V end lost 2 bases, the J end lost 4 bases, and 14 bases lay between the germline ends. The CDR3 totals 15 residues. CDR3 region: CAISELGGLGTEAFF. For the CDR3, the DNA is TGTGCCATCAGTGAGCTGGGGGGGCTGGGCACTGAAGCTTTCTTT.

The chain employs TRBV27 and TRBJ2-1; perhaps TRBD2 as D (7 bases). This CDR3 comprises 16 residues. CDR1 and CDR2 (germline): MNHEY, SMNVEV (reference sequence). The V and J ends lost 2 bases and 4 bases respectively, with 15 bases between them. DNA for the CDR3: TGTGCCAGCAGTTTAGATTCGGGGGGCTCTTACAATGAGCAGTTCTTC. Protein sequence: CASSLDSGGSYNEQFF.

The chain employs TRBV6-1 and TRBJ2-5; 8 positions agree with TRBD1. There are 16 residues in the CDR3. Trimming at V came to 2 bases and at J to 6 bases, leaving 11 bases not matched to a gene. Germline V gene sequence: CDR1 MNHNS, CDR2 SASEGT. This CDR3 reads CASSESGIRGQKTQYF. The CDR3 nucleotides are TGTGCCAGCAGTGAAAGTGGTATCAGGGGGCAAAAGACCCAGTACTTC.

The genes are TRBV5-1 and TRBJ2-3, with a weak D call TRBD2 (5 bases). The CDR3 extends over 15 amino acids. V dropped 2 bases and J dropped 2 bases, with 12 bases sitting between them. Germline CDR1 SGHRS, CDR2 YFSETQ. This CDR3 is CASSFWGVDTDTQYF. CDR3 coding DNA: TGCGCCAGCAGCTTTTGGGGAGTAGACACAGATACGCAGTATTTT.

The V gene is TRBV30, the J gene TRBJ2-1; D unresolved. V lost 4 bases to trimming and J lost 4 bases, with 5 bases between them. Germline CDR1 GTSNPN, CDR2 SVGIG (reference sequence). CDR3 size: 11 residues. The CDR3 region is CAWKGYNEQFF. In DNA form, the CDR3 reads TGTGCCTGGAAAGGGTACAATGAGCAGTTCTTC. The full variable domain, with the rest looked up from reference TRBV30 and TRBJ2-1, is SQTIHQWPATLVQPVGSPLSLECTVEGTSNPNLYWYRQAAGRGLQLLFYSVGIGQISSEVPQNLSASRPQDRQFILSSKKLLLSDSGFYLCAWKGYNEQFFGPGTRLTVL.

V and J are TRBV15 and TRBJ1-1, with 10 bases lining up with TRBD1. Trimming at V came to 7 bases and at J to 5 bases, leaving 10 bases not matched to a gene. Germline V gene sequence: CDR1 LNHNV, CDR2 YYDKDF (reference sequence). This CDR3 is built from 15 residues. CDR3 nucleotide sequence: TGTGCCACCACGGACGGGACAGGGGATCGGACTGAAGCTTTCTTT. Translated, it gives CATTDGTGDRTEAFF.

J is TRBJ2-3 and V is TRBV28; D might be TRBD2 (6 bases). V gave up 3 bases and J gave up 3 bases, with 10 bases separating them. Germline CDR1 MDHEN, CDR2 SYDVKM. The CDR3 covers 14 residues. CDR3 loop: CASSLGRRTDTQYF. In nucleotides, the CDR3 is TGTGCCAGCAGTTTGGGGAGGCGGACAGATACGCAGTATTTT.

CDR3 loop: CASSWGGRNTEAFF. The CDR3 region has the DNA TGTGCCAGCAGTTGGGGAGGACGGAACACTGAAGCTTTCTTT. This rearrangement joins TRBV27 to TRBJ1-1; no reliable D call. Germline CDR1 MNHEY, CDR2 SMNVEV (reference sequence). The CDR3 sequence is 14 residues long. V gave up 4 bases and J gave up 1 base, with 10 bases separating them.

CDR3 amino acids: CASSQNTSDGLVGDEQFF. DNA of the CDR3: TGCGCCAGCAGTCAAAATACCTCGGACGGATTGGTCGGCGATGAGCAGTTCTTC. The chain is built from TRBV23-1 and TRBJ2-1; D uncertain. TRBV23-1 is reported as an ORF; its role is uncertain. CDR3 length equals 18 residues. V was clipped by 2 bases and J by 8 bases, with 25 bases between them.

The rearrangement uses TRBV5-1 and TRBJ2-7; no clear D. V was trimmed by 2 bases and J by 0 bases, leaving 12 bases between them. There are 15 residues in the CDR3. CDR1 is SGHRS and CDR2 is YFSETQ in the germline V gene. The CDR3, as DNA: TGCGCCAGCAGCTTTGAACCCCAGCTCTCCTACGAGCAGTACTTC. Encoded protein: CASSFEPQLSYEQYF.

This clone showed up just a few times. The chain recombines TRBV7-2 with TRBJ1-2; 8 positions match TRBD1. This CDR3 region has 15 residues. V shed 1 base and J 5 bases; nucleotides not matched to a gene: 6. Germline values: CDR1 SGHTA, CDR2 FQGNSA. CDR3 sequence (DNA): TGTGCCAGCAGCTTAGGGGCAGGGGGCGCGTATGGCTACACCTTC. It yields the protein CASSLGAGGAYGYTF.

The chain employs TRBV5-1 and TRBJ2-1; the match to TRBD2 covers 11 bases. Trimming cost V 0 bases and J 1 base; bases outside gene matches: 12. The CDR3 totals 20 residues. Germline assignment: CDR1 SGHRS and CDR2 YFSETQ. CDR3 sequence: CASSLVPSGGLGVSYNEQFF. CDR3 nucleotide sequence: TGCGCCAGCAGCTTGGTCCCTAGCGGGGGGTTGGGAGTTTCCTACAATGAGCAGTTCTTC.

V gene TRBV5-8 combines with J gene TRBJ2-3; D might be TRBD2 (5 bases). The CDR3 length is 15 residues. V was shortened by 2 bases and J by 2 bases, with 12 bases between the two germline ends. Germline V gene data show CDR1 as SGHTS and CDR2 as YDEGEE. The CDR3 DNA reads as TGTGCCAGCAGCTTCCCCGGGGTGATCACAGATACGCAGTATTTT. Protein: CASSFPGVITDTQYF. Supplemented by reference TRBV5-8 and TRBJ2-3, the full variable domain reads EAGVTQSPTHLIKTRGQQATLRCSPISGHTSVYWYQQALGLGLQFLLWYDEGEERNRGNFPPRFSGRQFPNYSSELNVNALELEDSALYLCASSFPGVITDTQYFGPGTRLTVL.

The rearrangement links TRBV29-1 to TRBJ1-3, with D unresolved. The CDR3 totals 15 residues. Germline assignment: CDR1 SQVTM and CDR2 ANQGSEA. The germline V and J ends were trimmed by 2 bases and 0 bases, with 11 bases remaining between them. The CDR3 nucleotides are TGCAGCGTTGAAAAGGACGGGCCCTCTGGAAACACCATATATTTT. Protein sequence: CSVEKDGPSGNTIYF. The full variable domain, rest sourced from reference TRBV29-1 and TRBJ1-3, is SAVISQKPSRDICQRGTSLTIQCQVDSQVTMMFWYRQQPGQSLTLIATANQGSEATYESGFVIDKFPISRPNLTFSTLTVSNMSPEDSSIYLCSVEKDGPSGNTIYFGEGSWLTVV.